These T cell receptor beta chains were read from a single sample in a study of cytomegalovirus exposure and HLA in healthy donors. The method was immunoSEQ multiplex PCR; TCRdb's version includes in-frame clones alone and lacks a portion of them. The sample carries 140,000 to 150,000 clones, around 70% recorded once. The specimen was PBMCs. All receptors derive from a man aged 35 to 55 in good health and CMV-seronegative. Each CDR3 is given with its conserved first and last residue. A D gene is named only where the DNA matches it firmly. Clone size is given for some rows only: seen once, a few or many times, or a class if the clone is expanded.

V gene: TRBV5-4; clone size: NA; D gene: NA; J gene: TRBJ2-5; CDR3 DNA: TGTGCCAGCAGCCGGGGGTGGGAAGAGACCCAGTACTTC; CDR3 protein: CASSRGWEETQYF
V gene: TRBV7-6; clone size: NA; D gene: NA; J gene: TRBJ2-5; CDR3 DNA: TGTGCCAGCAGCTTAGGGGTGGCAGGGCCTACGCAAGAGACCCAGTACTTC; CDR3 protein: CASSLGVAGPTQETQYF
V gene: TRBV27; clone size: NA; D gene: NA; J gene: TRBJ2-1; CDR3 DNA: TGTGCCAGCAGTCTCAACAGGGTGAATGAGCAGTTCTTC; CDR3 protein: CASSLNRVNEQFF
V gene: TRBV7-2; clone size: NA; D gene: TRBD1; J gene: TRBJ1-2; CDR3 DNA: TGTGCCAGCAGCTCAGCGGACTCCGGGACAGGGCTCCTTTGGCGCACCTTC; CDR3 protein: CASSSADSGTGLLWRTF
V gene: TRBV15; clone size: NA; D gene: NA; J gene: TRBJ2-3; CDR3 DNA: TGTGCCACCAGCTTCCCGGGCGGGCCCACAGATACGCAGTATTTT; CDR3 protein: CATSFPGGPTDTQYF
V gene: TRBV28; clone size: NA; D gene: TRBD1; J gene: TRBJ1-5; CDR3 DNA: TGTGCCAGCAGTTTTCTGGTAACAGGGGTGAACAATCAGCCCCAGCATTTT; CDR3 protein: CASSFLVTGVNNQPQHF
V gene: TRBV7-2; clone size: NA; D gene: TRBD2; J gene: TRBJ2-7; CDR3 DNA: TGTGCCAGCAGCTCGCAGATTAGCGGGGGGACCTACGAGCAGTACTTC; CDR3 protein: CASSSQISGGTYEQYF
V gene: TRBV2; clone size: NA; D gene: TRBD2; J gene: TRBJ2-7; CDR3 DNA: TGTGCCAGCAGTGAGGTGGGAGGGCCATTATACGAGCAGTACTTC; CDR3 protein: CASSEVGGPLYEQYF
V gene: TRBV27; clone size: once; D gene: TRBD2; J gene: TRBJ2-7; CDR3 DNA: TGTGCCACCCTTAGCGGGCCCTCCTACGAGCAGTACTTC; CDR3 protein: CATLSGPSYEQYF
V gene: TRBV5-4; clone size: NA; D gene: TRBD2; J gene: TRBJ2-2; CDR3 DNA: TGTGCCAGCAGCTTTACTAGCGGGAGATCGGTTCGAACCGGGGAGCTGTTTTTT; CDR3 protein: CASSFTSGRSVRTGELFF
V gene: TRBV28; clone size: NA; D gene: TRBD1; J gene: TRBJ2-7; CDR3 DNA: TGTGCCAGCAGTTCCTCCGGGACAGGGGAGCTCTTC; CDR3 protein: CASSSSGTGELF
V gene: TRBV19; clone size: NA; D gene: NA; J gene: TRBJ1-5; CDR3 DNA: TGTGCCAGTAGTTGGTCCGGATCGGGAAATCAGCCCCAGCATTTT; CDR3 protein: CASSWSGSGNQPQHF
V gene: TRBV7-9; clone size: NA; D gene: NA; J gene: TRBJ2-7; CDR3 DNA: TGTGCCAGCAGCTCAGGGGAAATGTACGAGCAGTACTTC; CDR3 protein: CASSSGEMYEQYF
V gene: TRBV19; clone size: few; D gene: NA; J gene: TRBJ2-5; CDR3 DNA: TGTGCCAGTAGTAGGGACTTCTCTAGGGAGACCCAGTACTTC; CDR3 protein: CASSRDFSRETQYF
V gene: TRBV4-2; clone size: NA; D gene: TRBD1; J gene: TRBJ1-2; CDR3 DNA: TGTGCCAGCAGCCAAGATGGACAGGCCTATGGCTACCCCTTC; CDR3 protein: CASSQDGQAYGYPF
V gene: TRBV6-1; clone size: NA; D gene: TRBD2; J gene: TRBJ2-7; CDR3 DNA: TGTGCCAGCAGTGATACTCGGGGGACTAGTGAGCAGTACTTC; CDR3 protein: CASSDTRGTSEQYF
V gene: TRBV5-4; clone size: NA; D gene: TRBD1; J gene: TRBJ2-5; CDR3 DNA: TGTGCCAGCAGCTTGGCTGGGACAGGGGGCGCCCAGACCCAGTACTTC; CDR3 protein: CASSLAGTGGAQTQYF
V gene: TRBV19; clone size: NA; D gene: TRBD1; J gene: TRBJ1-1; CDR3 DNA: TGTGCCAGTAGTTTTACAGGGGGCACTGAAGCTTTCTTT; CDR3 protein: CASSFTGGTEAFF
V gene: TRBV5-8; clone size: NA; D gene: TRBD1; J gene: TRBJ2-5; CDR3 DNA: TGTGCCAGCAGCCCGGGACAGATTCAAGAGACCCAGTACTTC; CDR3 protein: CASSPGQIQETQYF
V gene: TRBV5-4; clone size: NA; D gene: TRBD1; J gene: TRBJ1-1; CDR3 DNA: TGTGCCAGCAGCCCGGGACAGGTCGCGGCTGAAGCTTTCTTT; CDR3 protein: CASSPGQVAAEAFF
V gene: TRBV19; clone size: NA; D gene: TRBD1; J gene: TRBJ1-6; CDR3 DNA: TGTGCCAGTACGACAGGGGCCTTTTATAATTCACCCCTCCACTTT; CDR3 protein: CASTTGAFYNSPLHF
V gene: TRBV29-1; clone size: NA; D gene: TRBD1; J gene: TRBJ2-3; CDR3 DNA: TGCAGCGTTAGCCGGGACAGGGGGTCAGATACGCAGTATTTT; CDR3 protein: CSVSRDRGSDTQYF
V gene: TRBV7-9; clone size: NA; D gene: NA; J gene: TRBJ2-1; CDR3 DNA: TGTGCCAGCAGCTTAATTAGGACAGACAATGAGCAGTTCTTC; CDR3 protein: CASSLIRTDNEQFF
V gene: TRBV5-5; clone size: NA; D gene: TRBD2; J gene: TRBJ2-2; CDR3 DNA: TGTGCCAGCAGCCCGTGGGGGGGGTGGAACACCGGGGAGCTGTTTTTT; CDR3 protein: CASSPWGGWNTGELFF
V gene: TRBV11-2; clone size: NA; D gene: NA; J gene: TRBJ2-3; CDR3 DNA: TGTGCCAGCAGCTTATCATCGAGTCTAGCCGGTACAGATACGCAGTATTTT; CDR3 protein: CASSLSSSLAGTDTQYF
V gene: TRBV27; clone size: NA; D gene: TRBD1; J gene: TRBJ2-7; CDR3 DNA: TGTGCCAGCAGTTTATCCCCTGACAGGGTGCGCGAGCAGTACTTC; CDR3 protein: CASSLSPDRVREQYF
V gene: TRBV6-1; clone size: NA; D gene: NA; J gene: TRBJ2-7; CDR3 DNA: TGTGCCAGCACCGGGCCCGGGGTCGAGCAGTACTTC; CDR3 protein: CASTGPGVEQYF
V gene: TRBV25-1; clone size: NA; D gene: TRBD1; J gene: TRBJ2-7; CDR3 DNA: TGTGCCAGCAGTGAATCTCCAGGGGGTAAGACCTACGAGCAGTACTTC; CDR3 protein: CASSESPGGKTYEQYF
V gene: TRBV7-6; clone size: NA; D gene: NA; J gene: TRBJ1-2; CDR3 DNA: TGTGCCAGCAGCTTCACGGACCAGGGTGGCTACACCTTC; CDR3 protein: CASSFTDQGGYTF